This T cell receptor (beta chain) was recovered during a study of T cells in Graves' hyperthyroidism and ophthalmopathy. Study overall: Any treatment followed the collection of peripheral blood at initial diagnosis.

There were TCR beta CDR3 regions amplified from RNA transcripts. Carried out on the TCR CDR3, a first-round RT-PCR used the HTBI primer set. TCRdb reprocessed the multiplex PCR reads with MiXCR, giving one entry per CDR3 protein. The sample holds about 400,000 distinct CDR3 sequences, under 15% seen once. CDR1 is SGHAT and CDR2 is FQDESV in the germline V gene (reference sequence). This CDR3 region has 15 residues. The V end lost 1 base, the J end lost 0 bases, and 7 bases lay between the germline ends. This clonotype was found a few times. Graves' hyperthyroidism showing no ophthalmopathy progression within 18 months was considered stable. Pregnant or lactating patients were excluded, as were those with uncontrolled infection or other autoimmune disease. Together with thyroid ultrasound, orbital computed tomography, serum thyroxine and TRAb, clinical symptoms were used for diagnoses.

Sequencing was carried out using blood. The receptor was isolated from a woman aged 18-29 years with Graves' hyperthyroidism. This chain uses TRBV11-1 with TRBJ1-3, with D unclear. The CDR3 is CASSLEGDSGNTIYF. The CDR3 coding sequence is TGTGCCAGCAGCTTAGAAGGAGACTCTGGAAACACCATATATTTT.